This entry lists 7 T cell receptor beta chains sequenced from one sample in a study of identifying expanded T cells in peripheral blood (dated by TCRdb to between 2017 and 2020). The library was generated by the immunoSEQ multiplex PCR assay. Drawn from immuneACCESS, this table holds only the in-frame rearrangements with V and J called that TCRdb kept. Clones are partly lost; checked studies trace under half to an unresolved V gene and leave the rest unexplained. This sample comprises about 97,000 clones, approximately 89% of them detected only once. The ten largest clonotypes hold approximately 14% of the sample. Material: blood. The receptors shown here come from a person aged 18-69 years in good health.

This chain links TRBV6-1 with TRBJ1-5; 12 bases line up with TRBD1. The CDR3 length is 15 residues. The ends lost 3 bases at V and 7 bases at J; junction bases unmatched: 4. CDR1 and CDR2 (germline): MNHNS, SASEGT. The CDR3 loop is CASSEGDRGRQPQHF. In nucleotides, the CDR3 is TGTGCCAGCAGTGAGGGGGACAGGGGGCGCCAGCCCCAGCATTTT.

The gene calls are TRBV6-5 and TRBJ1-3, with D unclear. Trimming cost V 8 bases and J 0 bases, with 14 bases left between them. The CDR3 consists of 15 residues. Germline CDR1 reads MNHEY; CDR2 reads SVGAGI. The CDR3 DNA sequence: TGTGCCAGCGCGCGGGCCCAGGTCTCTGGAAACACCATATATTTT. Translation: CASARAQVSGNTIYF.

The J gene is TRBJ1-2, the V gene TRBV7-9; 10 bases line up with TRBD1. The CDR3 has 15 residues. Germline trimming cut 0 bases from V and 8 bases from J; bases unmatched to any gene: 6. From germline, CDR1 is SEHNR and CDR2 FQNEAQ (reference sequence). The CDR3 nucleotides are TGTGCCAGCAGCTTAGCACCGACAGGGGGCCAGGGCTACACCTTC. Its translation is CASSLAPTGGQGYTF.

The table lists this clone with a few counts. This sequence joins TRBV23-1 and TRBJ1-6; D gene ambiguous. TRBV23-1 is designated an ORF whose function remains uncertain. Trimming removed 0 bases at V and 7 bases at J, with 10 bases between. There are 15 residues in the CDR3. The CDR3 sequence is CASSQSNPGNSPLHF. In nucleotides, the CDR3 is TGCGCCAGCAGTCAATCGAACCCGGGGAATTCACCCCTCCACTTT.

The V and J genes are TRBV2 and TRBJ2-7, with D possibly TRBD1 on 5 matching bases. Germline V gives CDR1 SNHLY, CDR2 FYNNEI. The CDR3 covers 11 residues. V lost 6 bases, J lost 6 bases, and 9 bases lay in between. Here the CDR3 DNA reads TGTGCCAGCAGCAAGGGGCCCGAGCAGTACTTC. Translation gives CASSKGPEQYF. The whole variable domain, filled in from reference TRBV2 and TRBJ2-7, reads EPEVTQTPSHQVTQMGQEVILRCVPISNHLYFYWYRQILGQKVEFLVSFYNNEISEKSEIFDDQFSVERPDGSNFTLKIRSTKLEDSAMYFCASSKGPEQYFGPGTRLTVT.

The chain couples TRBV9 to TRBJ2-2; 11 nucleotides agree with TRBD2. The CDR3 is made up of 16 amino acids. Losses at the gene ends were 9 bases for V and 4 bases for J; bases not matched to a gene: 11. Germline V gives CDR1 SGDLS, CDR2 YYNGEE. The CDR3 region is CATSGVGTSGTGELFF. The CDR3 DNA follows: TGTGCCACCTCGGGAGTTGGGACTAGCGGCACCGGGGAGCTGTTTTTT.

This clone was observed once. This chain links TRBV28 with TRBJ1-5, with TRBD1 as a possible D gene (6 bases). With 4 bases removed from V and 0 bases from J, the gap between germline ends came to 16 bases. The CDR3 runs 17 residues. CDR1 and CDR2 from the germline V gene are MDHEN and SYDVKM. The CDR3 bases are TGTGCCAGCAGTTCCCCTGGGGACACCTTTAGCAATCAGCCCCAGCATTTT. This translates into CASSSPGDTFSNQPQHF.